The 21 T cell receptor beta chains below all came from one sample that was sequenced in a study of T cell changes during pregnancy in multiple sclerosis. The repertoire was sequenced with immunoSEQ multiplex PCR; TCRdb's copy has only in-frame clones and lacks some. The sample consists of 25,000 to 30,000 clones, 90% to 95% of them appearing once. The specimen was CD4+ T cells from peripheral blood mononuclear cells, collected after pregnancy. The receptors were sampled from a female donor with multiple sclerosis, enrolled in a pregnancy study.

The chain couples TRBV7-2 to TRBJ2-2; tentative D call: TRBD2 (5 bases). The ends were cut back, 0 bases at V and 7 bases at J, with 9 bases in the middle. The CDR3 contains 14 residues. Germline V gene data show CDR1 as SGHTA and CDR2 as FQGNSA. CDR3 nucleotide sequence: TGTGCCAGCAGCTTAGCGCCGGGGATCGGGGAGCTGTTTTTT. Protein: CASSLAPGIGELFF.

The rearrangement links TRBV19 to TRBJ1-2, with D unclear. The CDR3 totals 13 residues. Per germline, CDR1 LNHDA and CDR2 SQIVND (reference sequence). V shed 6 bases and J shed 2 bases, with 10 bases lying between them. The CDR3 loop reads CASRWAPNYGYTF. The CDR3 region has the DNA TGTGCCAGTAGATGGGCCCCAAACTATGGCTACACCTTC.

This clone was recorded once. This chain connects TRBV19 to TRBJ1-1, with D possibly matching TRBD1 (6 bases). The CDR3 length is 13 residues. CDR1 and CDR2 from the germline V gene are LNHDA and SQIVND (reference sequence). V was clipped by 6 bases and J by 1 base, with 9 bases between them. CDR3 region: CASRAQGNTEAFF. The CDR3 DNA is TGTGCCAGTAGGGCACAGGGGAACACTGAAGCTTTCTTT.

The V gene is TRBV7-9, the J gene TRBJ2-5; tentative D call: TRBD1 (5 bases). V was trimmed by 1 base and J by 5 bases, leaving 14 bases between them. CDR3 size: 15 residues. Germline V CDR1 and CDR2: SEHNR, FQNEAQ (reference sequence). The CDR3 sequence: CASSLGGQAGETQYF. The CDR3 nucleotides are TGTGCCAGCAGCTTAGGTGGTCAGGCAGGGGAGACCCAGTACTTC.

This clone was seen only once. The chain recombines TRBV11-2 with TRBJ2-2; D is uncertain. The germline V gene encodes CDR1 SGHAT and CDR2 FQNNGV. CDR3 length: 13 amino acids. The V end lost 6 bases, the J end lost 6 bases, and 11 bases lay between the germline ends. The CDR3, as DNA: TGTGCCAGCAGGAGAATGTTGGCCGGGGAGCTGTTTTTT. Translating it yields CASRRMLAGELFF. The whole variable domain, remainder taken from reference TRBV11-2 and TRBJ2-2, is EAGVAQSPRYKIIEKRQSVAFWCNPISGHATLYWYQQILGQGPKLLIQFQNNGVVDDSQLPKDRFSAERLKGVDSTLKIQPAKLEDSAVYLCASRRMLAGELFFGEGSRLTVL.

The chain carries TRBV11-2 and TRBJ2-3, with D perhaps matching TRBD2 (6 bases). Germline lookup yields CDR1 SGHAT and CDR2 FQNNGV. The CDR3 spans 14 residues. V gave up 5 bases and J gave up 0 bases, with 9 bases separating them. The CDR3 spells CASSPGTSTDTQYF. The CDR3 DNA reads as TGTGCCAGCAGCCCTGGGACTAGCACAGATACGCAGTATTTT. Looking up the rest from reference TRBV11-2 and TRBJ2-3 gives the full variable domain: EAGVAQSPRYKIIEKRQSVAFWCNPISGHATLYWYQQILGQGPKLLIQFQNNGVVDDSQLPKDRFSAERLKGVDSTLKIQPAKLEDSAVYLCASSPGTSTDTQYFGPGTRLTVL.

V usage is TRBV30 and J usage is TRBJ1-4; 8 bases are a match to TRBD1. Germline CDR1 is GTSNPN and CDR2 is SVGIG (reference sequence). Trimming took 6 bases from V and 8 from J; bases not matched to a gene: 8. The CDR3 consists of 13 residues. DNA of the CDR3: TGTGCCTGCCGTGGACAGGGTTTCGAAAAACTGTTTTTT. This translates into CACRGQGFEKLFF.

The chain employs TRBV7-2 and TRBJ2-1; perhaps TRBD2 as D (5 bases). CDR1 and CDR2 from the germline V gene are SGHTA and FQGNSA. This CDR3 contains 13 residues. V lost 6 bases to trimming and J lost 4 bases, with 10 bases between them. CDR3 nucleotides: TGTGCCAGCAGACCCGGACTGTACAATGAGCAGTTCTTC. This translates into CASRPGLYNEQFF.

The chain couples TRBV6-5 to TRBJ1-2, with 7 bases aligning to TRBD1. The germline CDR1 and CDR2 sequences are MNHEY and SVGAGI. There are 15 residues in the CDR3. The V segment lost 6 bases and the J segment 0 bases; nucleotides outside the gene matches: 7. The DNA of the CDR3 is TGTGCCAGCAGAGTGGGACAGCGGACTAACTATGGCTACACCTTC. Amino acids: CASRVGQRTNYGYTF.

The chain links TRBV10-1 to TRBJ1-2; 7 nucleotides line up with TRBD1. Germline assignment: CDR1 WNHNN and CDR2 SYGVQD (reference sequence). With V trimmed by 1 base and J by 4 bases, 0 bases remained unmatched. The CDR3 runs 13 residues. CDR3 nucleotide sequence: TGCGCCAGCAGTGAGTACAGGGGCTATGGCTACACCTTC. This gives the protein CASSEYRGYGYTF.

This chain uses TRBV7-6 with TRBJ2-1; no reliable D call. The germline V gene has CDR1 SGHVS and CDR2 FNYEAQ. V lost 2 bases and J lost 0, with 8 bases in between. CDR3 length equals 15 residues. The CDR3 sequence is CASSLSSSSYNEQFF. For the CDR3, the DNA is TGTGCCAGCAGCTTATCTTCGAGCTCCTACAATGAGCAGTTCTTC.

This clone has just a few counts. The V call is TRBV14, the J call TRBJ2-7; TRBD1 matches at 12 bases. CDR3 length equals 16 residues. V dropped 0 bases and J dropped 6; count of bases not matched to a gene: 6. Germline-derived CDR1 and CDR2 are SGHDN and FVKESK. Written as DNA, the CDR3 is TGTGCCAGCAGCCAAGATACGGGACAGGGGGCGGCCGAGCAGTACTTC. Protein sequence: CASSQDTGQGAAEQYF.

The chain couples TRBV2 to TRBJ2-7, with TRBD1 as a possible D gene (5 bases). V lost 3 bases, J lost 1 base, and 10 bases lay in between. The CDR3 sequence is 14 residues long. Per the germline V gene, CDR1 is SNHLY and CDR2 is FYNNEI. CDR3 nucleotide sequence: TGTGCCAGCAGTGATCGTACAGGATCCTACGAGCAGTACTTC. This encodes CASSDRTGSYEQYF.

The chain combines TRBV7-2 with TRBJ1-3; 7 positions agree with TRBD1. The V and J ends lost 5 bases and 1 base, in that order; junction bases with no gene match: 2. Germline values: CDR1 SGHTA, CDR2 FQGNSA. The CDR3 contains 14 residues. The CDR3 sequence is CASSEQGSGNTIYF. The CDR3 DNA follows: TGTGCCAGCAGCGAACAGGGGTCTGGAAACACCATATATTTT. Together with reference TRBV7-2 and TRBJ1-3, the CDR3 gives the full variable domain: GAGVSQSPSNKVTEKGKDVELRCDPISGHTALYWYRQSLGQGLEFLIYFQGNSAPDKSGLPSDRFSAERTGGSVSTLTIQRTQQEDSAVYLCASSEQGSGNTIYFGEGSWLTVV.

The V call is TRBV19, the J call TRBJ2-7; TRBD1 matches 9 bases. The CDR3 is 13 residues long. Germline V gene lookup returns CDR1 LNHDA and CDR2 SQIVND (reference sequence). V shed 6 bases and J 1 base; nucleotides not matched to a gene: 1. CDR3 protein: CASRTGGSYEQYF. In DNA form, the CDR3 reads TGTGCCAGTAGGACAGGGGGTTCCTACGAGCAGTACTTC.

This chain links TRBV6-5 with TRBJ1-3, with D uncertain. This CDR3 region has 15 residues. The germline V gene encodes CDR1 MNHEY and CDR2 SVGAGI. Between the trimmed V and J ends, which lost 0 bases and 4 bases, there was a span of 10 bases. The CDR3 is CASSYSEDLGNTIYF. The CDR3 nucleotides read TGTGCCAGCAGTTACTCGGAGGATTTGGGAAACACCATATATTTT.

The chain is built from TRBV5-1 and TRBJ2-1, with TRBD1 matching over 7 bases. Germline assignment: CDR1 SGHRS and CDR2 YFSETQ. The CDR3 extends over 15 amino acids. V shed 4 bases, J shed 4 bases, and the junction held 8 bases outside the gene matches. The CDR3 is CASSLGQFVYNEQFF. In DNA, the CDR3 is TGCGCCAGCAGCCTGGGACAGTTTGTTTACAATGAGCAGTTCTTC. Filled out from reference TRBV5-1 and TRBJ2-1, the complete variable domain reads KAGVTQTPRYLIKTRGQQVTLSCSPISGHRSVSWYQQTPGQGLQFLFEYFSETQRNKGNFPGRFSGRQFSNSRSEMNVSTLELGDSALYLCASSLGQFVYNEQFFGPGTRLTVL.

CDR3 sequence (DNA): TGTGCCAGCAGTACAGGGTATAGGGAGTACTTC. It codes for CASSTGYREYF. V and J are TRBV27 and TRBJ2-7, with D possibly TRBD1 on 6 matching bases. This CDR3 is built from 11 residues. The germline gives CDR1 MNHEY, CDR2 SMNVEV (reference sequence). Trimming cost V 5 bases and J 11 bases, with 13 bases left between them.

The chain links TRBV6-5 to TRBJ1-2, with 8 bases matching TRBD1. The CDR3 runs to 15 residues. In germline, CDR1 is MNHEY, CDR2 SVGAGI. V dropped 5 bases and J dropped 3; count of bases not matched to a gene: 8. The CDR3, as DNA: TGTGCCAGCAGTAGTACAGGGGGTGTCTACTATGGCTACACCTTC. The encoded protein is CASSSTGGVYYGYTF.

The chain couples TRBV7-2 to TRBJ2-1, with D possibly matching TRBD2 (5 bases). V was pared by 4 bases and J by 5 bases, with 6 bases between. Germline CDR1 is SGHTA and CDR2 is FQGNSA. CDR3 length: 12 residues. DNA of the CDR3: TGTGCCAGCAGCTACGGGAACAATGAGCAGTTCTTC. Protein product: CASSYGNNEQFF.

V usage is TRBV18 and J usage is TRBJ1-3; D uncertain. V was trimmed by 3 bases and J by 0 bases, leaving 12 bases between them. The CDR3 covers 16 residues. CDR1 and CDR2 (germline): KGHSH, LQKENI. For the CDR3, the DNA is TGTGCCAGCTCACCGCCCGGACTGAGCTCTGGAAACACCATATATTTT. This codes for CASSPPGLSSGNTIYF.